This TCR beta chain was observed in a study of blood T cell repertoires in COVID-19. As for the study in general: From the United States, Italy and Spain came samples of acute and convalescent COVID-19. T cells, B-cell-depleted T cells, or PBMCs supplied cDNA or gDNA.

In the study's own analysis: Nucleated cell number was recorded as an estimate derived from reference gene primer amplification. Measured with immunoSEQ multiplex PCR; TCRdb has only the in-frame clones, and not every one. For V, J and clone size, that table is used; D and trimming come from the DNA. The sample has about 100,000 clones, around 85% seen once. The CDR3 sequence is 14 residues long. Trimming pared 0 bases from V and 6 bases from J, leaving 9 bases between. Germline CDR1 is SGHRS and CDR2 is YFSETQ. The chain is built from TRBV5-1 and TRBJ2-2; possible D gene TRBD1, 5 bases. The sequence was collected from a man aged 50-60 years with active or convalescent COVID-19. Sequences were obtained from peripheral blood. The CDR3 bases are TGCGCCAGCAGCTTGGGGCAGGGCCCCGGGGAGCTGTTTTTT. It is translated as CASSLGQGPGELFF.